This is a list of T cell receptor beta chains from one sample in a study of CD8 T cells in ankylosing spondylitis. TCRdb re-analysed the 5' RACE reads in MiXCR, keeping a single row per CDR3 protein. There are approximately 140,000 distinct CDR3 sequences in the sample; roughly 7.7% occur only once, and less than 7.5% lies in the top ten. Sequenced: synovial fluid, either unsorted or a sorted T cell fraction (not recorded which). Receptors were obtained from a male donor with ankylosing spondylitis. Each CDR3 is given with its conserved first and last residue. A D gene is named only where the DNA matches it firmly. Only some rows state a clone size, as once, few, many or a class for expanded clones.

V: TRBV10-3
length: 13
D: .
size: many
J: TRBJ1-1
CDR3: CAISGDSDAEAFF
DNA: TGTGCCATCAGTGGCGACTCAGACGCTGAAGCTTTCTTT

V: TRBV30
length: 15
D: TRBD1
size: many
J: TRBJ1-2
CDR3: CAWSVRPTGDFGYTF
DNA: TGTGCCTGGAGTGTACGCCCTACAGGGGACTTTGGCTACACCTTC

V: TRBV7-2
length: 14
D: .
size: .
J: TRBJ2-4
CDR3: CASSPDRNKNIQYF
DNA: TGTGCCAGCAGCCCCGACAGGAACAAAAACATTCAGTACTTC

V: TRBV5-1
length: 13
D: TRBD2
size: many
J: TRBJ2-7
CDR3: CASQVSSGYEQYF
DNA: TGCGCCAGCCAGGTGTCTAGCGGGTACGAGCAGTACTTC

V: TRBV7-9
length: 15
D: .
size: .
J: TRBJ1-2
CDR3: CASSLGAGLSYGYTF
DNA: TGTGCCAGCAGCTTAGGGGCAGGACTTTCCTATGGCTACACCTTC

V: TRBV7-9
length: 16
D: TRBD2
size: many
J: TRBJ2-5
CDR3: CASSSGLAGYQETQYF
DNA: TGTGCCAGCAGCTCGGGACTAGCGGGGTACCAAGAGACCCAGTACTTC

V: TRBV12-3/TRBV12-4
length: 13
D: .
size: .
J: TRBJ2-7
CDR3: CASSFGHPSEQYF
DNA: TGTGCCAGCAGTTTCGGGCACCCCTCCGAGCAGTACTTC

V: TRBV19
length: 9
D: .
size: .
J: TRBJ1-2
CDR3: CASAYGYTF
DNA: TGTGCCAGCGCGTATGGCTACACCTTC

V: TRBV5-6
length: 13
D: TRBD1
size: many
J: TRBJ1-1
CDR3: CASSQDREMGAFF
DNA: TGTGCCAGCAGCCAGGACAGGGAAATGGGAGCTTTCTTT

V: TRBV5-5
length: 16
D: TRBD1
size: many
J: TRBJ2-2
CDR3: CASTLTGTANTGELFF
DNA: TGTGCCAGCACCTTAACCGGGACAGCGAACACCGGGGAGCTGTTTTTT

V: TRBV20-1
length: 11
D: .
size: many
J: TRBJ1-5
CDR3: CSASGNQPQHF
DNA: TGCAGTGCTAGCGGCAATCAGCCCCAGCATTTT

V: TRBV20-1
length: 12
D: .
size: .
J: TRBJ1-2
CDR3: CSASLGETGYTF
DNA: TGCAGTGCCTCCCTAGGGGAAACGGGCTACACCTTC

V: TRBV15
length: 17
D: TRBD2
size: many
J: TRBJ2-1
CDR3: CATSREAAGAAYNEQFF
DNA: TGTGCCACCAGCAGAGAGGCGGCGGGAGCAGCCTACAATGAGCAGTTCTTC

V: TRBV18
length: 16
D: .
size: .
J: TRBJ2-7
CDR3: CASSPPFRGTTYEQYF
DNA: TGTGCCAGCTCACCACCGTTCAGGGGAACGACCTACGAGCAGTACTTC

V: TRBV29-1
length: 15
D: TRBD2
size: many
J: TRBJ2-3
CDR3: CSVLIAGMSTDTQYF
DNA: TGCAGCGTTCTCATAGCGGGGATGAGCACAGATACGCAGTATTTT

V: TRBV6-2/TRBV6-3
length: 13
D: TRBD1
size: few
J: TRBJ1-2
CDR3: CASTNGQVHGYTF
DNA: TGTGCCAGCACTAACGGACAGGTCCATGGCTACACCTTC

V: TRBV20-1
length: 13
D: TRBD2
size: few
J: TRBJ2-3
CDR3: CSATTSGTDTQYF
DNA: TGCAGTGCTACGACTAGCGGAACAGATACGCAGTATTTT

V: TRBV12-3/TRBV12-4
length: 14
D: .
size: many
J: TRBJ1-2
CDR3: CASSLNRAYEGYTF
DNA: TGTGCCAGCAGTTTAAACAGGGCCTATGAAGGCTACACCTTC

V: TRBV20-1
length: 13
D: .
size: many
J: TRBJ2-5
CDR3: CSARTASQETQYF
DNA: TGCAGTGCTAGAACTGCTTCACAAGAGACCCAGTACTTC

V: TRBV4-3
length: 14
D: .
size: .
J: TRBJ1-2
CDR3: CASSLLGGHGGYTF
DNA: TGCGCCAGCAGCCTCCTAGGGGGGCACGGTGGCTACACCTTC

V: TRBV20-1
length: 14
D: .
size: many
J: TRBJ2-1
CDR3: CSATTGRSYNEQFF
DNA: TGCAGTGCAACTACAGGCCGTTCCTACAATGAGCAGTTCTTC

V: TRBV6-1
length: 16
D: TRBD2
size: many
J: TRBJ2-7
CDR3: CASTLRTSGSVYEQYF
DNA: TGTGCCAGCACCCTGAGGACTAGCGGGAGTGTCTACGAGCAGTACTTC

V: TRBV7-9
length: 15
D: .
size: few
J: TRBJ2-5
CDR3: CASSLAPGLQETQYF
DNA: TGTGCCAGCAGCTTAGCGCCGGGACTGCAAGAGACCCAGTACTTC

V: TRBV20-1
length: 14
D: TRBD1
size: .
J: TRBJ2-1
CDR3: CSASQGLVYNEQFF
DNA: TGCAGTGCTTCACAGGGGCTCGTCTACAATGAGCAGTTCTTC

V: TRBV4-3
length: 17
D: TRBD1
size: .
J: TRBJ1-3
CDR3: CASSKGQGPSSGNTIYF
DNA: TGCGCCAGCAGCAAGGGACAGGGGCCGAGCTCTGGAAACACCATATATTTT

V: TRBV12-3/TRBV12-4
length: 15
D: TRBD2
size: many
J: TRBJ2-2
CDR3: CASSHSGRNTGELFF
DNA: TGTGCCAGCAGCCATAGCGGGAGGAACACCGGGGAGCTGTTTTTT

V: TRBV11-2
length: 18
D: TRBD1
size: .
J: TRBJ2-2
CDR3: CASRSPGTGSFNRGELFF
DNA: TGTGCCAGCAGGTCACCCGGGACAGGGAGTTTTAACCGCGGGGAGCTGTTTTTT

V: TRBV11-2
length: 12
D: .
size: many
J: TRBJ2-3
CDR3: CASSFRTDTQYF
DNA: TGTGCCAGCAGCTTCCGGACAGATACGCAGTATTTT

V: TRBV2
length: 13
D: TRBD1
size: many
J: TRBJ2-1
CDR3: CASRTGSYNEQFF
DNA: TGTGCCAGCCGGACAGGGTCCTACAATGAGCAGTTCTTC

V: TRBV4-2
length: 16
D: TRBD1
size: few
J: TRBJ1-4
CDR3: CASSQETGTGGEKLFF
DNA: TGTGCCAGCAGCCAAGAGACGGGGACAGGCGGTGAAAAACTGTTTTTT

V: TRBV27
length: 16
D: .
size: many
J: TRBJ2-7
CDR3: CASSPFSSAVVYEQYF
DNA: TGTGCCAGCAGTCCATTCTCCTCAGCGGTAGTTTACGAGCAGTACTTC

V: TRBV20-1
length: 12
D: .
size: .
J: TRBJ2-1
CDR3: CSARIAHNEQFF
DNA: TGCAGCGCTAGGATTGCGCACAATGAGCAGTTCTTC